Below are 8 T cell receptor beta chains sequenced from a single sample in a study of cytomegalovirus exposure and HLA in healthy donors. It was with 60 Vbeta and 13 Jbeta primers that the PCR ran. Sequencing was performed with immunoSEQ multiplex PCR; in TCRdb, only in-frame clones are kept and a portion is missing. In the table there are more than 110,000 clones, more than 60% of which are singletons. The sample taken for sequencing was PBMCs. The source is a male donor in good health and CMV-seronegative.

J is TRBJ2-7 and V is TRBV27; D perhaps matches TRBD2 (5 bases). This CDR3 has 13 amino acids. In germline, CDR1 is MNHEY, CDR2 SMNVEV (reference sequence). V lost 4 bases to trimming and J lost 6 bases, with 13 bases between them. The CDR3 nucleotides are TGTGCCAGCAGTTCTCTTAATCGGGGCGAGCAGTACTTC. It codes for CASSSLNRGEQYF.

CDR3 residues: CASSPRLPGGNEQFF. DNA for the CDR3: TGTGCCAGCTCACCTCGACTTCCGGGGGGAAACGAGCAGTTCTTC. This chain links TRBV18 with TRBJ2-1; 7 nucleotides line up with TRBD2. The CDR3 sequence is 15 residues long. V was clipped by 3 bases and J by 10 bases; unmatched bases: 12. Germline V CDR1 and CDR2: KGHSH, LQKENI.

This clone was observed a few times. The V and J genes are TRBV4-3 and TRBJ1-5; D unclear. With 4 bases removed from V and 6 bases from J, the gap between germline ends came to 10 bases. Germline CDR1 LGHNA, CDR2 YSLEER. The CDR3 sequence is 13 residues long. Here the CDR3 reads CASSRSRGQPQHF. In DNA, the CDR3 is TGCGCCAGCAGCCGCAGCAGAGGTCAGCCCCAGCATTTT.

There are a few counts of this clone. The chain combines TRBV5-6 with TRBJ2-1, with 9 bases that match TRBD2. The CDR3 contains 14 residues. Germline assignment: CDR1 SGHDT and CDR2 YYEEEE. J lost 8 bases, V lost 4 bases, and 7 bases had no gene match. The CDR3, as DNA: TGTGCCAGCAGCCCCGGGACTAGCCTCTATGAGCAGTTCTTC. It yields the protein CASSPGTSLYEQFF. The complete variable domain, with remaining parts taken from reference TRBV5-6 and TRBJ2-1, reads DAGVTQSPTHLIKTRGQQVTLRCSPKSGHDTVSWYQQALGQGPQFIFQYYEEEERQRGNFPDRFSGHQFPNYSSELNVNALLLGDSALYLCASSPGTSLYEQFFGPGTRLTVL.

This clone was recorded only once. The CDR3 sequence is CASSIQGPSNQPQHF. CDR3 bases: TGTGCCAGCAGCATACAGGGACCTAGCAATCAGCCCCAGCATTTT. The genes are TRBV7-6 and TRBJ1-5; tentatively, D is TRBD1 (6 bases). This CDR3 is 15 amino acids long. V lost 5 bases, J lost 0 bases, and 11 bases lay in between. Germline-derived CDR1 and CDR2 are SGHVS and FNYEAQ. Drawing the rest from reference TRBV7-6 and TRBJ1-5, the complete variable domain is GAGVSQSPRYKVTKRGQDVALRCDPISGHVSLYWYRQALGQGPEFLTYFNYEAQQDKSGLPNDRFSAERPEGSISTLTIQRTEQRDSAMYRCASSIQGPSNQPQHFGDGTRLSIL.

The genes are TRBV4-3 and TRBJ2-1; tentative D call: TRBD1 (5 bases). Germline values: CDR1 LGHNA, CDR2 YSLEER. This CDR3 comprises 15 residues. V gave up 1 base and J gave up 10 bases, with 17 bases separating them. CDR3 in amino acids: CASSQADKGLGEQFF. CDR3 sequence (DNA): TGCGCCAGCAGCCAAGCAGACAAGGGGCTAGGGGAGCAGTTCTTC.

Here the CDR3 reads CASRESGNTIYF. The CDR3 region has the DNA TGTGCCAGCAGGGAGTCTGGAAACACCATATATTTT. The chain uses TRBV2 and TRBJ1-3; D is unclear. The V end was cut by 6 bases, the J end by 1 base, with 4 bases between. From germline, CDR1 is SNHLY and CDR2 FYNNEI. CDR3 length: 12 amino acids.

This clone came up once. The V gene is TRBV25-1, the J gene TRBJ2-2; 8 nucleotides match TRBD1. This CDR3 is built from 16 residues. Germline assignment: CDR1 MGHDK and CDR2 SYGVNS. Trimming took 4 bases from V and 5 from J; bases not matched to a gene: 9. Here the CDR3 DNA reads TGTGCCAGCAGTGTTAGGGGGACAGGTGGAACCGGGGAGCTGTTTTTT. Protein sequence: CASSVRGTGGTGELFF.